This T cell receptor beta chain comes out of a study of CD8+ T cells in alopecia areata (dated by TCRdb to about 2018). About the study as a whole: The study used high-throughput TCRbeta sequencing to examine T cell clonal expansion in alopecia areata, in both the C3H/HeJ mouse model and human patients. Scalp tissue and sorted CD4+ and CD8+ peripheral blood T cells from patchy and totalis/universalis alopecia areata patients and from healthy controls were covered by human TCRbeta sequencing. Clonality in the scalp was compared among normal scalp (n=4), patchy alopecia areata scalp (n=8), and alopecia totalis/universalis scalp (n=8). RNA was extracted with the PAXgene miRNA kit for fixed scalp, the miRNeasy kit for PBMCs, and the RNeasy kit for mouse skin. immunoSEQ multiplex PCR using 35 Vbeta forward primers and 13 Jbeta reverse primers was used to amplify TCRbeta CDR3 regions.

Lesional scalp punch biopsies and peripheral blood were collected from alopecia areata patients. After PBMCs were isolated by density centrifugation and stained for CD3, CD4 and CD8, a FACSAria was used to sort CD4+ and CD8+ T cells. The untreated alopecia areata patients were recruited through a multicenter biomarker study. In four or five patients from the biomarker study, the blood CD8+ T cells went through an additional sort into NKG2D-low and NKG2D-high fractions. Based on the germline V gene, the CDR1 and CDR2 sequences are SGHDT and YYEEEE. Including cysteine and phenylalanine, the CDR3 has 15 amino acids. CDR3 DNA only is kept here, 45 bases in frame from base 1. Trimming accounts for 5 bases at V and 5 bases at J, while the number of junction bases matched to no gene is 10. Library prep was done by the immunoSEQ multiplex PCR assay. RNA was extracted from all samples and reverse transcribed into cDNA as template for TCR sequencing. First-strand cDNA was synthesized with SuperScript III using a 2:1 mix of oligo-dT and random hexamers. Amplification bias was assessed with a synthetic immune receptor repertoire, and residual bias was removed computationally. For the original study's pipeline: Raw reads were preprocessed to remove errors, and CDR3 was defined according to IMGT conventions as the region from the conserved cysteine to phenylalanine. To get clonality, Shannon entropy was normalized by log2 of the number of productive unique TCRs and the result was subtracted from 1. Scalp TCRbeta sequences were cross-referenced with sorted blood CD4 and CD8 repertoires so that the CD4 or CD8 identity of scalp clones could be inferred. TCRdb carries this immuneACCESS record with in-frame sequences only. Its versions omit some clonotypes, under half of them owing to an unresolved V gene in the studies checked, with the rest unexplained. That table furnishes V, J and clone size, whereas the DNA furnished D and trimming. For this sample the table gives 100,000 to 130,000 clones, of which 55% to 70% were detected only once. 20% to 30% of the sample comes from the top ten.

As regards this clone: Its antigen target is currently unknown. The input lacks base qualities; no much larger clone sits a single base away.

Overall study results and their limits: Shared TCR sequences between patients were less evident than in mice, which may be partly attributable to HLA diversity in the patient population. Higher clonality and more expanded CD8+ clones were observed in lesional scalp than in normal scalp, particularly in alopecia totalis/universalis, a finding suggestive of antigenic drive. Resident alphabeta T cells in normal human skin are also sequenced, complicating scalp TCR repertoire analysis, unlike mouse skin dominated by gammadelta T cells.

This chain joins TRBV5-6 to TRBJ2-3, and 8 junction bases match TRBD2. The sequence was obtained from a human donor with alopecia areata. The sequencing input was NKG2D-low CD8+ T cells sorted from blood. According to the study, the label for this sample's cell subset or site signals: sorted CD8+ NKG2D-low blood T cells. The CDR3 region reads CASREAGDRVDTQYF. The DNA sequence follows: TGTGCCAGCAGGGAAGCGGGAGACCGCGTAGATACGCAGTATTTT.